One sample yielded the 21 T cell receptor beta chains listed below, sequenced in a study of cytomegalovirus exposure and HLA in healthy donors (dated by TCRdb to the late 2010s). Library preparation employed the immunoSEQ multiplex PCR assay. A mixture of 60 forward primers for TCR Vbeta segments and 13 reverse primers for TCR Jbeta segments was used in the multiplex PCR. The clones in this table, taken by TCRdb from immuneACCESS, are in-frame only. Not every clone is retained; where verified, under half of the shortfall comes from an unresolved V gene, and the cause of the rest is unknown. This sample has 180,000 or so clones in its table, and around 75% of those were observed once. The ten largest clones take up about 2.7% of the sample. Specimen: PBMCs. The receptor source for this set is a male donor in good health and CMV-seronegative.

This chain uses TRBV18 with TRBJ2-1; D unclear. Trimming took off 1 base at V and 3 bases at J, with 7 bases between the two ends. CDR3 length equals 14 residues. The V gene's germline CDR1 is KGHSH and CDR2 LQKENI. The chain's CDR3 is CASSPQPSYNEQFF. The CDR3 bases are TGTGCCAGCTCACCACAACCTAGCTACAATGAGCAGTTCTTC. Filled out from reference TRBV18 and TRBJ2-1, the complete variable domain reads NAGVMQNPRHLVRRRGQEARLRCSPMKGHSHVYWYRQLPEEGLKFMVYLQKENIIDESGMPKERFSAEFPKEGPSILRIQQVVRGDSAAYFCASSPQPSYNEQFFGPGTRLTVL.

The chain combines TRBV7-3 with TRBJ1-3; D is undetermined. The last part of the DNA fits TRBJ2-2 better; the J call may be wrong. The CDR3 runs 13 residues. Germline assignment: CDR1 SGHTA and CDR2 FQGTGA. The CDR3, as DNA: TGTGCCAGCAGCTTATCCTACACCGGGGAGCTGTTTTTT. Translating it yields CASSLSYTGELFF.

The rearrangement joins TRBV27 to TRBJ2-1, with 10 bases fitting TRBD2. CDR1 and CDR2 from the germline V gene are MNHEY and SMNVEV (reference sequence). The CDR3 loop spans 15 amino acids. V dropped 8 bases and J dropped 4; count of bases not matched to a gene: 8. The CDR3 sequence is CASGPTSGHYNEQFF. The CDR3 bases are TGTGCCAGCGGCCCGACTAGCGGGCATTACAATGAGCAGTTCTTC.

The chain employs TRBV9 and TRBJ1-3; D might be TRBD1 (6 bases). Germline CDR1 SGDLS, CDR2 YYNGEE. The CDR3 contains 14 residues. Trimming stripped 4 bases from V and 1 base from J, with 9 bases between. The CDR3 protein is CASSSQGSGNTIYF. CDR3 bases: TGTGCCAGCAGCTCGCAGGGGTCTGGAAACACCATATATTTT. The complete variable domain, with remaining parts taken from reference TRBV9 and TRBJ1-3, reads DSGVTQTPKHLITATGQRVTLRCSPRSGDLSVYWYQQSLDQGLQFLIQYYNGEERAKGNILERFSAQQFPDLHSELNLSSLELGDSALYFCASSSQGSGNTIYFGEGSWLTVV.

The J gene is TRBJ1-5, the V gene TRBV6-5; TRBD1 is a possible D gene (6 bases). This CDR3 has 14 residues. In germline, CDR1 is MNHEY, CDR2 SVGAGI. V was pared by 7 bases and J by 7 bases, with 17 bases between. The CDR3: CASTEGQSGQPQHF. CDR3 nucleotides: TGTGCCAGCACCGAAGGACAGTCGGGGCAGCCCCAGCATTTT.

The chain links TRBV5-1 to TRBJ1-5, with D uncertain. Germline V gene lookup returns CDR1 SGHRS and CDR2 YFSETQ. The CDR3 sequence is 17 residues long. V dropped 0 bases and J dropped 2 bases, with 15 bases sitting between them. The CDR3 loop is CASSLEAGSRGNQPQHF. CDR3 in DNA: TGCGCCAGCAGCTTGGAGGCGGGATCAAGGGGCAATCAGCCCCAGCATTTT.

About this clone: Other DNA sequences in this specimen translate into the identical CDR3. The V and J genes are TRBV6-5 and TRBJ2-7, with a weak D call TRBD1 (6 bases). The V gene's germline CDR1 is MNHEY and CDR2 SVGAGI. V lost 5 bases, J lost 3 bases, and 17 bases lay in between. CDR3 length: 15 residues. This chain's CDR3 is CASSPLGASLYEQYF. The CDR3 DNA reads TGTGCCAGCAGTCCGCTGGGGGCTTCACTCTACGAGCAGTACTTC.

The chain recombines TRBV9 with TRBJ2-1; maybe TRBD1 (6 bases). Germline V gene sequence: CDR1 SGDLS, CDR2 YYNGEE. V was trimmed by 0 bases and J by 1 base, leaving 11 bases between them. The CDR3 covers 16 residues. The CDR3 protein is CASSVGLDSSYNEQFF. CDR3 in DNA: TGTGCCAGCAGCGTAGGTTTGGACAGTTCCTACAATGAGCAGTTCTTC.

This clone appeared a few times. This chain links TRBV4-1 with TRBJ1-5; 7 bases agree with TRBD1. Per germline, CDR1 MGHRA and CDR2 YSYEKL. The CDR3 is 15 amino acids. V lost 6 bases and J lost 4; bases outside the gene matches: 9. CDR3 region: CASSPAGTENQPQHF. The CDR3 nucleotides read TGCGCCAGCAGTCCGGCCGGGACAGAAAATCAGCCCCAGCATTTT.

This clone has more than one count but fewer than ten. V usage is TRBV30 and J usage is TRBJ1-4; D is unresolved. V lost 8 bases, J lost 8 bases, and 15 bases lay in between. CDR1 is GTSNPN and CDR2 is SVGIG in the germline V gene (reference sequence). The CDR3 runs 12 residues. This chain's CDR3 is CARNGFGEKLFF. DNA of the CDR3: TGTGCCAGGAACGGGTTCGGAGAAAAACTGTTTTTT.

In its sample, this clone was seen a few times. This chain joins TRBV28 and TRBJ2-1; TRBD1 matches 7 bases. Germline V CDR1 and CDR2: MDHEN, SYDVKM. This CDR3 is 13 amino acids long. V was pared by 4 bases and J by 7 bases, with 4 bases of the junction left unmatched. CDR3 residues: CASSWIRGNEQFF. Here the CDR3 DNA reads TGTGCCAGCAGTTGGATCAGGGGGAATGAGCAGTTCTTC.

V and J are TRBV19 and TRBJ2-1; 13 bases map to TRBD2. Germline values: CDR1 LNHDA, CDR2 SQIVND (reference sequence). With 4 bases clipped from V and 8 bases from J, the junction kept 8 bases outside the gene matches. This CDR3 contains 16 residues. CDR3 residues: CASSTRTSGGWDEQFF. The DNA for the CDR3 is TGTGCCAGTAGTACCCGGACTAGCGGGGGCTGGGATGAGCAGTTCTTC.

The chain carries TRBV10-3 and TRBJ1-2; no clear D. CDR3 length: 13 amino acids. V lost 4 bases and J lost 5, with 11 bases in between. Germline lookup yields CDR1 ENHRY and CDR2 SYGVKD. The CDR3 nucleotides read TGTGCCATCAGTGGAGAGATCACTTATGGCTACACCTTC. Translation gives CAISGEITYGYTF.

The chain links TRBV10-3 to TRBJ2-1; D not resolved. The CDR3 contains 14 residues. Germline lookup yields CDR1 ENHRY and CDR2 SYGVKD. The V end lost 0 bases, the J end lost 3 bases, and 6 bases lay between the germline ends. CDR3 loop: CAISESALYNEQFF. CDR3 bases: TGTGCCATCAGTGAGTCGGCCCTCTACAATGAGCAGTTCTTC.

The chain employs TRBV2 and TRBJ2-5; no reliable D call. This CDR3 spans 11 amino acids. Between the trimmed V and J ends, which lost 5 bases and 2 bases, there was a span of 3 bases. Germline assignment: CDR1 SNHLY and CDR2 FYNNEI. The CDR3 nucleotides read TGTGCCAGCAGTCCGCAAGAGACCCAGTACTTC. Encoded protein: CASSPQETQYF.

This chain uses TRBV7-3 with TRBJ2-1; 10 bases agree with TRBD2. The CDR3 has 15 residues. The junction had 10 bases not matched to a gene; V was cut back by 5 bases and J by 9 bases. Germline assignment: CDR1 SGHTA and CDR2 FQGTGA. CDR3 sequence: CASSPSGTSEGEQFF. The DNA of the CDR3 is TGTGCCAGCAGCCCCTCCGGGACTAGCGAGGGTGAGCAGTTCTTC.

The J gene is TRBJ2-5, the V gene TRBV7-2, with 10 bases fitting TRBD2. The trim removed 4 bases at V and 5 bases at J, leaving 16 bases unmatched. The CDR3 spans 18 residues. CDR1 and CDR2 (germline): SGHTA, FQGNSA. In nucleotides, the CDR3 is TGTGCCAGCAGCTCCCCTGCTGGACGAGCGGGAGGGCCGGAGACCCAGTACTTC. Translated: CASSSPAGRAGGPETQYF. The full variable domain, rest sourced from reference TRBV7-2 and TRBJ2-5, is GAGVSQSPSNKVTEKGKDVELRCDPISGHTALYWYRQSLGQGLEFLIYFQGNSAPDKSGLPSDRFSAERTGGSVSTLTIQRTQQEDSAVYLCASSSPAGRAGGPETQYFGPGTRLLVL.

V and J are TRBV6-6 and TRBJ2-4; TRBD2 matches at 9 bases. Germline V CDR1 and CDR2: MNHNY, SVGAGI (reference sequence). V lost 4 bases, J lost 5 bases, and 6 bases stayed unmatched. This CDR3 has 15 residues. CDR3 in amino acids: CASSWGGRVENIQYF. In DNA form, the CDR3 reads TGTGCCAGCAGTTGGGGCGGGAGGGTGGAAAACATTCAGTACTTC.

This chain joins TRBV4-2 and TRBJ1-1; no definite D call. The CDR3 has 15 amino acids. Per germline, CDR1 LGHNA and CDR2 YNFKEQ. Trimming removed 2 bases from V and 1 base from J, with 11 bases in between. The DNA for the CDR3 is TGTGCCAGCAGCCAACCTGCTAACAGGAACACTGAAGCTTTCTTT. Amino acid sequence: CASSQPANRNTEAFF.

The CDR3 region is CASRGQFYGYTF. The DNA of the CDR3 is TGTGCCAGCAGGGGACAGTTCTATGGCTACACCTTC. This chain connects TRBV6-5 to TRBJ1-2; 7 bases are shared with TRBD1. Germline V lookup: CDR1 MNHEY, CDR2 SVGAGI. V lost 6 bases and J lost 4; bases outside the gene matches: 2. This CDR3 has 12 residues.

The V gene is TRBV27, the J gene TRBJ1-5; TRBD1 aligns across 10 bases. Per germline, CDR1 MNHEY and CDR2 SMNVEV (reference sequence). V shed 0 bases, J shed 0 bases, and the junction held 8 bases outside the gene matches. The CDR3 spans 19 residues. CDR3 sequence: CASSLSAGTGAYSNQPQHF. The CDR3 DNA follows: TGTGCCAGCAGTTTATCGGCCGGGACAGGGGCCTATAGCAATCAGCCCCAGCATTTT.